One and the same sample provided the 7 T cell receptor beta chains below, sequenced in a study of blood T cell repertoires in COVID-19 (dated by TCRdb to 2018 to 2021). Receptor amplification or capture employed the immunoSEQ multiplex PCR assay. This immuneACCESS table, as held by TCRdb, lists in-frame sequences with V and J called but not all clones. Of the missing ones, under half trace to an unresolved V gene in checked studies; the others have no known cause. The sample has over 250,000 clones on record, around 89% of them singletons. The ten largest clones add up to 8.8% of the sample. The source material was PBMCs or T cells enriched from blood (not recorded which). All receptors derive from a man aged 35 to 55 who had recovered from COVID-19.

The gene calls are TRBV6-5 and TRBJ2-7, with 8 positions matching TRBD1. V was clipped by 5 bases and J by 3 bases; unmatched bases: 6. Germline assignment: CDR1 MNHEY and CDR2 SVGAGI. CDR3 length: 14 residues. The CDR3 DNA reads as TGTGCCAGCAGTCCCCCCGGGACAGGCTACGAGCAGTACTTC. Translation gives CASSPPGTGYEQYF.

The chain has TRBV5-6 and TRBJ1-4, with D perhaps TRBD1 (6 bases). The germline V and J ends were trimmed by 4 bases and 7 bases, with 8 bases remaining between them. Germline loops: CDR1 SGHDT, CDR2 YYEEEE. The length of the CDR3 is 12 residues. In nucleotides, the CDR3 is TGTGCCAGCAGCCGAGGGGGTGAAAAACTGTTTTTT. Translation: CASSRGGEKLFF.

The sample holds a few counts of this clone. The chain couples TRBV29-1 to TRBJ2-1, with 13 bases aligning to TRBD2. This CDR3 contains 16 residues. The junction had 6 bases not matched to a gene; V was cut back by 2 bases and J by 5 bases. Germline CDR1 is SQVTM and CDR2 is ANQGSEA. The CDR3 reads CSVETLGTSGNNEQFF. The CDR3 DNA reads TGCAGCGTTGAAACCCTCGGGACTAGCGGGAACAATGAGCAGTTCTTC.

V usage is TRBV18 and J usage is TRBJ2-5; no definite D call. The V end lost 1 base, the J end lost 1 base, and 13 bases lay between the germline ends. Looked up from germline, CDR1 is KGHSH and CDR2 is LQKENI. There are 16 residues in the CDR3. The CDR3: CASSPRTTSGQETQYF. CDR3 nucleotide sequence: TGTGCCAGCTCACCACGAACGACCTCGGGCCAAGAGACCCAGTACTTC. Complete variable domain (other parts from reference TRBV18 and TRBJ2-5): NAGVMQNPRHLVRRRGQEARLRCSPMKGHSHVYWYRQLPEEGLKFMVYLQKENIIDESGMPKERFSAEFPKEGPSILRIQQVVRGDSAAYFCASSPRTTSGQETQYFGPGTRLLVL.

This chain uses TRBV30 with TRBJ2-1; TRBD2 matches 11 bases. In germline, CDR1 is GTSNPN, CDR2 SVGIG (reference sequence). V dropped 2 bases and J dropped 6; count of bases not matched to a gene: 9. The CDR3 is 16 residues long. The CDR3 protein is CAWSSPTSGVLNEQFF. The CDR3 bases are TGTGCCTGGAGTTCCCCGACTAGCGGGGTTCTCAATGAGCAGTTCTTC.

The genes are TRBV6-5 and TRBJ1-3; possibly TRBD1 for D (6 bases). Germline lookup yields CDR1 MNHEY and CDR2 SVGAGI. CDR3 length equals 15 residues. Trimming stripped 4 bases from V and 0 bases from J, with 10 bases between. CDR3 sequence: CASSLQGNSGNTIYF. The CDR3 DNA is TGTGCCAGCAGTTTACAGGGTAACTCTGGAAACACCATATATTTT.

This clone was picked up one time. The CDR3: CASSIGTGGVYGYTF. CDR3 bases: TGTGCCAGCAGCATCGGGACAGGGGGCGTCTATGGCTACACCTTC. This chain links TRBV7-6 with TRBJ1-2; 12 nucleotides match TRBD1. Germline loops: CDR1 SGHVS, CDR2 FNYEAQ. This CDR3 comprises 15 residues. The V gene end was trimmed by 5 bases and the J gene end by 4 bases; junction bases not matched to a gene: 5.